Sequencing of this TCR beta chain was carried out in a study of PD-1 blockade in classical Hodgkin lymphoma. This clone was recorded only once. Each patient relapsed following autologous stem cell transplantation, and prior brentuximab vedotin exposure differed. The length of the CDR3 is 15 residues. CDR1 and CDR2 (germline): SNHLY, FYNNEI. Trimming took 7 bases from V and 0 from J, leaving 13 bases between them. The assay was immunoSEQ multiplex PCR, and TCRdb's table has in-frame clones only and misses some. The top ten clones hold 6% to 8% of a sample with roughly 41,000 clones, 88% of them seen once.

This clonotype was sampled from a human donor with classical Hodgkin lymphoma. Here the sequenced sample was peripheral blood mononuclear cells (PBMCs), taken before the second cycle of nivolumab. V gene TRBV2 combines with J gene TRBJ2-1; D is perhaps TRBD2 (6 bases). Here the CDR3 reads CASKGGLTSYNEQFF. DNA for the CDR3: TGTGCCAGCAAGGGAGGTCTTACCTCCTACAATGAGCAGTTCTTC.